These 8 T cell receptor beta chains originate from one sample sequenced in a study of CD4+ T cells in melanoma. Only in-frame clones appear in the TCRdb table, and some are missing; sequencing was by immunoSEQ multiplex PCR. Of 50,000 to 60,000 clones listed, more than 60% are singletons. Input material: tumor tissue. These receptors all stem from a human donor with melanoma.

This clone was found once. V gene TRBV15 combines with J gene TRBJ2-2; tentative D call: TRBD1 (7 bases). CDR3 length equals 19 residues. Looked up from germline, CDR1 is LNHNV and CDR2 is YYDKDF (reference sequence). Between the trimmed V and J ends, which lost 0 bases and 7 bases, there was a span of 24 bases. The CDR3 DNA is TGTGCCACCAGCAGAGAAATCGGAGGGGGCTGGCCATCCGGCGGGGAGCTGTTTTTT. Encoded protein: CATSREIGGGWPSGGELFF.

Notes on this clone: At one boundary the junction diverges from the germline segment, which might be a read error. The rearrangement uses TRBV30 and TRBJ1-2, with 7 bases aligning to TRBD1. Germline V CDR1 and CDR2: GTSNPN, SVGIG (reference sequence). This CDR3 has 10 amino acids. The CDR3 protein is CAWSATGDGF. CDR3 DNA sequence: TGTGCCTGGAGTGCTACAGGGGATGGCTTC.

The rearrangement uses TRBV27 and TRBJ2-5; D possibly uses TRBD1 or TRBD2 (5 bases each). This CDR3 is built from 15 residues. CDR1 MNHEY and CDR2 SMNVEV come from the germline V gene (reference sequence). Trimming removed 4 bases at V and 5 bases at J, with 17 bases between. The CDR3 DNA is TGTGCCAGCAGTTCCGGGACCACCTGGGCGGAGACCCAGTACTTC. As protein: CASSSGTTWAETQYF.

The chain is built from TRBV5-8 and TRBJ2-5; D may be TRBD2 (7 bases). Trimming cost V 0 bases and J 8 bases, with 20 bases left between them. Per germline, CDR1 SGHTS and CDR2 YDEGEE. The CDR3 is 16 residues long. In DNA, the CDR3 is TGTGCCAGCAGCTTGGAAGAGGGGGACTATCAAAAAACCCAGTACTTC. It yields the protein CASSLEEGDYQKTQYF.

This chain uses TRBV27 with TRBJ2-7, with D possibly called TRBD1 or TRBD2 (5 bases each). Trimming shortened V by 5 bases and J by 2 bases, and 16 bases separated the two germline ends. CDR1 and CDR2 (germline): MNHEY, SMNVEV (reference sequence). The CDR3 contains 15 residues. The CDR3 region has the DNA TGTGCCAGCAGTCCGCAGGGACCTCCAGCCTACGAGCAGTACTTC. Protein: CASSPQGPPAYEQYF.

This chain uses TRBV18 with TRBJ2-3; the match to TRBD1 covers 7 bases. The CDR3 loop spans 14 amino acids. In germline, CDR1 is KGHSH, CDR2 LQKENI. V gave up 5 bases and J gave up 1 base; unmatched junction bases: 3. The CDR3 sequence: CASSKGQGTDTQYF. Written as DNA, the CDR3 is TGTGCCAGCTCAAAAGGACAGGGCACAGATACGCAGTATTTT. Full variable domain (remainder filled in from reference TRBV18 and TRBJ2-3): NAGVMQNPRHLVRRRGQEARLRCSPMKGHSHVYWYRQLPEEGLKFMVYLQKENIIDESGMPKERFSAEFPKEGPSILRIQQVVRGDSAAYFCASSKGQGTDTQYFGPGTRLTVL.

In this sample, this clone turned up a few times. The rearrangement links TRBV30 to TRBJ2-7, with D possibly being TRBD1 (5 bases). The CDR3 runs 12 residues. V was trimmed by 4 bases and J by 2 bases, leaving 9 bases between them. Germline V gives CDR1 GTSNPN, CDR2 SVGIG (reference sequence). The CDR3 DNA sequence: TGTGCCTGGATCGACAGCACCTACGAGCAGTACTTC. It is translated as CAWIDSTYEQYF. The variable domain in full, completed from reference TRBV30 and TRBJ2-7, reads SQTIHQWPATLVQPVGSPLSLECTVEGTSNPNLYWYRQAAGRGLQLLFYSVGIGQISSEVPQNLSASRPQDRQFILSSKKLLLSDSGFYLCAWIDSTYEQYFGPGTRLTVT.

This clone rates as medium-sized. CDR3 nucleotides: TGTGCCAGCAGTGTGCTTCAGGGAAACTACGAGCAGTACTTC. It codes for CASSVLQGNYEQYF. The V and J genes are TRBV2 and TRBJ2-7; a possible D gene is TRBD1 (5 bases). Germline assignment: CDR1 SNHLY and CDR2 FYNNEI. Between the trimmed V and J ends, which lost 4 bases and 3 bases, there was a span of 13 bases. The CDR3 is made up of 14 amino acids.